This T cell receptor (beta chain) appears in the sequencing data of a study of blood T cell repertoires in COVID-19. Data came from immunoSEQ multiplex PCR; TCRdb stores just in-frame clones and leaves some out. Among around 100,000 clones listed, around 90% were seen once. Germline values: CDR1 MDHEN, CDR2 SYDVKM. The CDR3 is 18 residues long. V lost 1 base and J 4 bases, leaving 22 bases between the germline ends. The clonotype was recovered from a woman aged 45-60 years with COVID-19, enrolled during active disease. Sequences were obtained from peripheral blood. The rearrangement joins TRBV28 to TRBJ1-1; D may be TRBD1 (5 bases). DNA of the CDR3: TGTGCCAGCAGTTTATTCTCCGGGTGGGGAGGAGGGGCCACTGAAGCTTTCTTT. It is translated as CASSLFSGWGGGATEAFF.